The rows below give T cell receptor beta chains drawn from one sample of a study of T cell changes during pregnancy in multiple sclerosis. This table comes from immunoSEQ multiplex PCR, and its TCRdb copy is limited to in-frame clones, with some not included. The repertoire has about 80,000 clones, about 88% of them found once; the top ten carry around 1.8%. This specimen consisted of peripheral blood, obtained before pregnancy. The source is a female donor with multiple sclerosis, enrolled in a pregnancy study. Both conserved end residues are part of each CDR3. A D gene is named only where the DNA matches it firmly. Size is stated for part of the rows, as once, few or many counts, or as a class when the clone is expanded.

DNA	CDR3	D	V	J	size
TGTGCCAGCAGCTATGGTGGCCTGAACACCGGGGAGCTGTTTTTT	CASSYGGLNTGELFF	NA	TRBV5-6	TRBJ2-2	NA
TGTGCCAGCTCGCGGACAGGGGGCGTGATGACGAACACTGAAGCTTTCTTT	CASSRTGGVMTNTEAFF	TRBD1	TRBV18	TRBJ1-1	NA
TGCGCCAGCAGCCTGCGAGGGACAGGGGACACTGAAGCTTTCTTT	CASSLRGTGDTEAFF	TRBD1	TRBV5-1	TRBJ1-1	NA
TGTGCCAGCACCGAGATCAGGGGATCGGTCGATGAGCAGTTCTTC	CASTEIRGSVDEQFF	NA	TRBV28	TRBJ2-1	NA
TGTGCCAGCAGTGTATCTAGCACTGGCACAGATACGCAGTATTTT	CASSVSSTGTDTQYF	NA	TRBV6-4	TRBJ2-3	NA
TGTGCTAGTGGTTTAACCCCCGACGGGGGGGGCCTAACAGATACGCAGTATTTT	CASGLTPDGGGLTDTQYF	TRBD2	TRBV12-5	TRBJ2-3	NA
TGTGCCTGGAGTCCGGGACTAGCGTACAATGAGCAGTTCTTC	CAWSPGLAYNEQFF	TRBD2	TRBV30	TRBJ2-1	NA
TGCAGCGTTTTGAGAGGGGACAGGAACTATGGCTACACCTTC	CSVLRGDRNYGYTF	TRBD1	TRBV29-1	TRBJ1-2	NA
TGTGCCAGCAGTGAACTAGCGGGGGGGCCAGATACGCAGTATTTT	CASSELAGGPDTQYF	TRBD2	TRBV6-1	TRBJ2-3	many
TGCGCCAGCAGCTTGCGTAGCGGCTCCTACGAGCAGTACTTC	CASSLRSGSYEQYF	NA	TRBV5-1	TRBJ2-7	NA
TGTGCCAGCAGTCTCACGGGGGTGAATGGCTACACCTTC	CASSLTGVNGYTF	NA	TRBV28	TRBJ1-2	NA
TGTGCCAGCAGCTTATCCCCTAAATGGGCTTTCTTT	CASSLSPKWAFF	NA	TRBV7-9	TRBJ1-1	few
TGTGCCACCAACCGTGCAGGGGCAACAAACACTGAAGCTTTCTTT	CATNRAGATNTEAFF	NA	TRBV10-3	TRBJ1-1	NA
TGTGCCAGCAGTGAATCTAATAATTCACCCCTCCACTTT	CASSESNNSPLHF	NA	TRBV25-1	TRBJ1-6	NA
TGCGCCAGCATGAGGCTAGCGGGGACGGATGAGCAGTTCTTC	CASMRLAGTDEQFF	TRBD2	TRBV5-1	TRBJ2-1	NA
TGTGCCAGCAGCTTGGCCCAGCGGATAGACAATGAGCAGTTCTTC	CASSLAQRIDNEQFF	NA	TRBV7-9	TRBJ2-1	NA
TGCGCCAGCAGCCAAGCAGGGCGGGGTGGGTATGGCTACACCTTC	CASSQAGRGGYGYTF	NA	TRBV4-1	TRBJ1-2	once
TGTGCCAGCAGGACCTCTAGCGGGGGGCACACAGATACGCAGTATTTT	CASRTSSGGHTDTQYF	TRBD2	TRBV28	TRBJ2-3	NA
TGTGCCAGCAGCTTCACAGGGCTCGATCAGCCCCAGCATTTT	CASSFTGLDQPQHF	NA	TRBV7-2	TRBJ1-5	NA
TGCGCCAGCAGCGCACCGGGACAGGGCCAGCCCCAGCATTTT	CASSAPGQGQPQHF	TRBD1	TRBV5-1	TRBJ1-5	NA
TGTGCCAGCTCATCGGGACAGGACTATGGCTACACCTTC	CASSSGQDYGYTF	TRBD1	TRBV18	TRBJ1-2	once
TGCGCCAGCAGCTTGGAAGGGGGTGCAGGCGAAAAACTGTTTTTT	CASSLEGGAGEKLFF	NA	TRBV5-1	TRBJ1-4	NA
TGTGCCAGCTCACCAGGAGACAGAGGCTACGAGCAGTACTTC	CASSPGDRGYEQYF	NA	TRBV18	TRBJ2-7	NA
TGTGCCAGCAGCTTAGTAGCGGGGGGCCCCCGGGAGACCCAGTACTTC	CASSLVAGGPRETQYF	TRBD2	TRBV7-3	TRBJ2-5	few
TGTGCCAGCAGACCCGGACAGGGCTACACTGAAGCTTTCTTT	CASRPGQGYTEAFF	TRBD1	TRBV6-5	TRBJ1-1	NA
TGTGCCAGCAGCTTGGGGTGGGGGCTAGCTAGGACCGGGGAGCTGTTTTTT	CASSLGWGLARTGELFF	NA	TRBV5-8	TRBJ2-2	NA
TGTGCCAGCAAACCGACAGGCCCCTACAATGAGCAGTTCTTC	CASKPTGPYNEQFF	NA	TRBV2	TRBJ2-1	NA
TGTGCCAGCAGTGAAGCGCTTCGGGGGGCAAGGCATCTCTATGGCTACACCTTC	CASSEALRGARHLYGYTF	NA	TRBV2	TRBJ1-2	NA
TGTGCCAGTAGTATCTCCGTTAATAGCAATCAGCCCCAGCATTTT	CASSISVNSNQPQHF	NA	TRBV19	TRBJ1-5	NA
TGTGCCAGCAGTGTTCCCGACAGGGGGATTTGGAACACTGAAGCTTTCTTT	CASSVPDRGIWNTEAFF	TRBD1	TRBV2	TRBJ1-1	NA
TGTGCCAGCAGCTTGACAGAACATGGCTACACCTTC	CASSLTEHGYTF	NA	TRBV7-9	TRBJ1-2	NA
TGTGCCAGCAGCCTCATGGGACAGGGGGGAGAGACCCAGTACTTC	CASSLMGQGGETQYF	TRBD1	TRBV7-9	TRBJ2-5	NA
TGTGCCAGTAGTCAATATGGGGACACGCTTAGCAATCAGCCCCAGCATTTT	CASSQYGDTLSNQPQHF	NA	TRBV19	TRBJ1-5	NA
TGTGCCAGCAGCTCCCGAGTAGCGGGGGGGCAGATGAACACAGATACGCAGTATTTT	CASSSRVAGGQMNTDTQYF	TRBD2	TRBV7-9	TRBJ2-3	NA
TGTGCCAGCAGGCCCCGTTGGGGCCTGGGAGGAGATACGCAGTATTTT	CASRPRWGLGGDTQYF	NA	TRBV2	TRBJ2-3	NA
TGTGCCAGCAGCCGCCTGACAGGGTCGGAGGGGCTCTATGGCTACACCTTC	CASSRLTGSEGLYGYTF	TRBD1	TRBV7-2	TRBJ1-2	NA
TGTGCTAGCAGCGTGAGGATTGGGAGTGAAAAACTGTTTTTT	CASSVRIGSEKLFF	NA	TRBV7-7	TRBJ1-4	NA
TGTGCCAGTACGACCGGGACAGCTAATTGGGGGCCCCAGCATTTT	CASTTGTANWGPQHF	TRBD1	TRBV19	TRBJ1-5	NA
TGTGCCAGCACTGGGACAGCCCCCTACGAGCAGTACTTC	CASTGTAPYEQYF	TRBD1	TRBV28	TRBJ2-7	NA
TGTGCCAGCAGATTTAGCGGGGGGGCCACAGATACGCAGTATTTT	CASRFSGGATDTQYF	TRBD2	TRBV5-4	TRBJ2-3	NA
TGTGCCAGCAGCTACAGTACTTCCTATGGCTACACCTTC	CASSYSTSYGYTF	NA	TRBV5-4	TRBJ1-2	NA
TGCGCCAGCAGCTTTCTACCAACCAAGGAAAAACTGTTTTTT	CASSFLPTKEKLFF	NA	TRBV5-1	TRBJ1-4	NA
TGTGCCAGCAGTTTCCAGAACTACGAGCAGTACTTC	CASSFQNYEQYF	NA	TRBV28	TRBJ2-7	few
TGCAGCGCCACAGGGCCCAATGAAAAACTGTTTTTT	CSATGPNEKLFF	NA	TRBV29-1	TRBJ1-4	NA
TGTGCCAGCAGCTTACGAGACTCAAAGTCTGGCTACACCTTC	CASSLRDSKSGYTF	NA	TRBV7-9	TRBJ1-2	NA
TGTGCCAGCAGCTTGCTGGACGGGGGGAATGAAAAACTGTTTTTT	CASSLLDGGNEKLFF	NA	TRBV5-4	TRBJ1-4	NA
TGCAGCTCTCAGGGGCCGGAGTCGGCTGAAGCTTTCTTT	CSSQGPESAEAFF	NA	TRBV29-1	TRBJ1-1	NA
TGTGCCAGCAGCTTACAGGGTTGGACTGAAGCTTTCTTT	CASSLQGWTEAFF	NA	TRBV7-2	TRBJ1-1	NA
TGTGCCAGCAGCTTATTCCAGCGGGGGCCCTACGAGCAGTACTTC	CASSLFQRGPYEQYF	TRBD2	TRBV7-8	TRBJ2-7	NA
TGTGCCAGCAGCTTGGGAGGACAGGGACCTTCGTCACCCCTCCACTTT	CASSLGGQGPSSPLHF	TRBD1	TRBV5-6	TRBJ1-6	NA
TGTGCCATCGGGGGGGGCGCGGGCAATCAGCCCCAGCATTTT	CAIGGGAGNQPQHF	NA	TRBV10-3	TRBJ1-5	NA
TGTGCCAGCAGGGAGGGTAATGAAAAACTGTTTTTT	CASREGNEKLFF	NA	TRBV2	TRBJ1-4	NA
TGCGCCAGCAGTGAGACAGTTGCAACTAGCACAGATACGCAGTATTTT	CASSETVATSTDTQYF	NA	TRBV10-1	TRBJ2-3	NA
TGTGCCAGCAGCGCCGGGACTAGTGCCAACGCAGATACGCAGTATTTT	CASSAGTSANADTQYF	TRBD2	TRBV5-4	TRBJ2-3	NA
TGTGCCAGCATGGGCGGGGAATACACAGATACGCAGTATTTT	CASMGGEYTDTQYF	NA	TRBV2	TRBJ2-3	once
TGTGCCAGCAGCTTTCGCCGACAGGGGGGAAAGCAGTACTTC	CASSFRRQGGKQYF	TRBD1	TRBV7-2	TRBJ2-7	NA
TGTGCCAGCACATTGACAGGGAATCCCGGGGAGCTGTTTTTT	CASTLTGNPGELFF	TRBD1	TRBV6-1	TRBJ2-2	once
TGTGCCAGCAGCTTAGGTCGTAGGGGTTTGAACACTGAAGCTTTCTTT	CASSLGRRGLNTEAFF	NA	TRBV7-8	TRBJ1-1	NA
TGTGCCAGCAGCGCAATACAGGGGGCGAACACTGAAGCTTTCTTT	CASSAIQGANTEAFF	TRBD1	TRBV9	TRBJ1-1	NA
TGTGCCAGTAGGGGGGCCGCCTTTAGCAATCAGCCCCAGCATTTT	CASRGAAFSNQPQHF	NA	TRBV19	TRBJ1-5	NA